This entry lists 14 T cell receptor beta chains sequenced from one sample in a study of cytomegalovirus exposure and HLA in healthy donors. The PCR had 60 Vbeta and 13 Jbeta primers. The assay was immunoSEQ multiplex PCR, and TCRdb's table has in-frame clones only and misses some. The sample carries 110,000 or so clones, 77% recorded once. Sequencing was done on a sample of PBMCs. The receptors come from a man younger than 35 in good health and CMV-seropositive.

Comments on this clone: The identical CDR3 is also encoded by other nucleotide sequences in the sample. The V gene is TRBV6-4, the J gene TRBJ1-3; the D gene is possibly TRBD1 (5 bases). V gave up 3 bases and J gave up 4 bases, with 10 bases separating them. The CDR3 runs to 14 residues. CDR1 and CDR2 (germline): MRHNA, SNTAGT. In nucleotides, the CDR3 is TGTGCCAGCAGTGAGCAGGGTTACGGAAACACCATATATTTT. Translation: CASSEQGYGNTIYF.

This clone has just a few counts. This chain connects TRBV28 to TRBJ2-1; 7 nucleotides match TRBD2. The J segment lost 4 bases and the V segment lost 5 bases, leaving 5 bases of the junction unmatched. Germline V lookup: CDR1 MDHEN, CDR2 SYDVKM. The CDR3 consists of 14 residues. The CDR3 region has the DNA TGTGCCAGCAGTCTAGCGGAGACGTACAATGAGCAGTTCTTC. Its protein product is CASSLAETYNEQFF. The full variable domain, its missing parts supplied by reference TRBV28 and TRBJ2-1, is DVKVTQSSRYLVKRTGEKVFLECVQDMDHENMFWYRQDPGLGLRLIYFSYDVKMKEKGDIPEGYSVSREKKERFSLILESASTNQTSMYLCASSLAETYNEQFFGPGTRLTVL.

This clone was seen more than once but under ten times. This chain links TRBV2 with TRBJ2-1; 8 bases agree with TRBD2. Germline CDR1 reads SNHLY; CDR2 reads FYNNEI. V shed 6 bases and J 8 bases; nucleotides not matched to a gene: 12. This CDR3 comprises 15 residues. Here the CDR3 DNA reads TGTGCCAGCAGCCGACAGAGAGCGGGAGCAGATGAGCAGTTCTTC. Its translation is CASSRQRAGADEQFF.

The chain uses TRBV5-5 and TRBJ1-4; 11 bases agree with TRBD1. This CDR3 is built from 16 residues. V lost 3 bases to trimming and J lost 6 bases; unmatched junction nucleotides: 7. CDR1 is SGHKS, CDR2 YYEKEE, per germline (reference sequence). CDR3 coding DNA: TGTGCCAGCAGCTCCTTAGGACAGGGGGCATATGAAAAACTGTTTTTT. Amino acid sequence: CASSSLGQGAYEKLFF.

V gene TRBV27 combines with J gene TRBJ2-1; tentatively, D is TRBD2 (5 bases). This CDR3 has 14 amino acids. V lost 8 bases to trimming and J lost 4 bases, with 15 bases between them. Germline loops: CDR1 MNHEY, CDR2 SMNVEV (reference sequence). The CDR3 sequence: CASSRTWPYNEQFF. CDR3 sequence (DNA): TGTGCCAGCTCGCGGACTTGGCCTTACAATGAGCAGTTCTTC.

The chain couples TRBV7-9 to TRBJ1-1, with D unresolved. V was trimmed by 5 bases and J by 8 bases, leaving 12 bases between them. Germline CDR1 reads SEHNR; CDR2 reads FQNEAQ (reference sequence). The CDR3 contains 12 residues. CDR3 loop: CASSLLASEAFF. The CDR3 nucleotides read TGTGCCAGCAGCCTCCTCGCGTCAGAAGCTTTCTTT.

The chain links TRBV5-1 to TRBJ2-1; 7 positions agree with TRBD2. Germline CDR1 is SGHRS and CDR2 is YFSETQ. The CDR3 sequence is 14 residues long. V lost 4 bases, J lost 10 bases, and 11 bases stayed unmatched. The CDR3 sequence: CASSPSQERDEQFF. The CDR3 nucleotides are TGCGCCAGCAGCCCGTCCCAGGAGCGGGACGAGCAGTTCTTC.

The rearrangement links TRBV9 to TRBJ2-2; possibly TRBD1 for D (6 bases). Trimming stripped 4 bases from V and 10 bases from J, with 17 bases between. The CDR3 extends over 14 amino acids. From germline, CDR1 is SGDLS and CDR2 YYNGEE. CDR3 DNA: TGTGCCAGCAGCAACGGGGACACTGCGGCGGAGCTGTTTTTT. This codes for CASSNGDTAAELFF.

This sequence joins TRBV5-1 and TRBJ2-5, with 11 bases matching TRBD2. The CDR3 length is 15 residues. V lost 3 bases and J lost 2; bases outside the gene matches: 3. Germline CDR1 and CDR2: SGHRS and YFSETQ. CDR3 bases: TGCGCCAGCAGCTCTCTAGCGGGGGGACAAGAGACCCAGTACTTC. This translates into CASSSLAGGQETQYF.

The rearrangement uses TRBV5-4 and TRBJ1-1, with D unclear. The germline V gene has CDR1 SGHNT and CDR2 YYREEE (reference sequence). V dropped 3 bases and J dropped 8 bases, with 11 bases sitting between them. The CDR3 loop spans 12 amino acids. DNA for the CDR3: TGTGCCAGCAGCTGGGGAGCGGTCGAAGCTTTCTTT. It codes for CASSWGAVEAFF. Full variable domain (outside the CDR3, taken from reference TRBV5-4 and TRBJ1-1): ETGVTQSPTHLIKTRGQQVTLRCSSQSGHNTVSWYQQALGQGPQFIFQYYREEENGRGNFPPRFSGLQFPNYSSELNVNALELDDSALYLCASSWGAVEAFFGQGTRLTVV.

This sequence joins TRBV13 and TRBJ2-1; possibly TRBD2 for D (6 bases). The germline CDR1 and CDR2 sequences are PRHDT and FYEKMQ (reference sequence). V dropped 5 bases and J dropped 4 bases, with 15 bases sitting between them. The CDR3 runs to 15 residues. Here the CDR3 DNA reads TGTGCCAGCAGCCCGGGGGAGCGGATATACAATGAGCAGTTCTTC. The encoded protein is CASSPGERIYNEQFF. The whole variable domain, remainder taken from reference TRBV13 and TRBJ2-1, is AAGVIQSPRHLIKEKRETATLKCYPIPRHDTVYWYQQGPGQDPQFLISFYEKMQSDKGSIPDRFSAQQFSDYHSELNMSSLELGDSALYFCASSPGERIYNEQFFGPGTRLTVL.

The genes are TRBV10-2 and TRBJ2-7; no clear D gene. The CDR3 is made up of 15 amino acids. V was shortened by 6 bases and J by 0 bases, with 15 bases between the two germline ends. Germline V gene data show CDR1 as WSHSY and CDR2 as SAAADI. DNA of the CDR3: TGCGCCAGCAGCACACAGCATAACCACTCCTACGAGCAGTACTTC. It translates to CASSTQHNHSYEQYF.

This chain links TRBV9 with TRBJ1-3, with a possible D match to TRBD1 (6 bases). CDR1 is SGDLS and CDR2 is YYNGEE in the germline V gene. The CDR3 covers 19 residues. V lost 2 bases to trimming and J lost 0 bases, with 21 bases between them. CDR3 loop: CASSVKERWDTNSGNTIYF. The DNA of the CDR3 is TGTGCCAGCAGCGTCAAGGAGCGTTGGGACACCAACTCTGGAAACACCATATATTTT.

This clone was seen a few times. J is TRBJ2-3 and V is TRBV5-6; a possible D gene is TRBD1 (5 bases). The CDR3 has 16 residues. V was cut by 0 bases and J by 4 bases, with 15 bases left in between. Germline CDR1 and CDR2: SGHDT and YYEEEE. CDR3 protein: CASSLDTTELADTQYF. CDR3 coding DNA: TGTGCCAGCAGCTTGGATACGACAGAATTGGCAGATACGCAGTATTTT.